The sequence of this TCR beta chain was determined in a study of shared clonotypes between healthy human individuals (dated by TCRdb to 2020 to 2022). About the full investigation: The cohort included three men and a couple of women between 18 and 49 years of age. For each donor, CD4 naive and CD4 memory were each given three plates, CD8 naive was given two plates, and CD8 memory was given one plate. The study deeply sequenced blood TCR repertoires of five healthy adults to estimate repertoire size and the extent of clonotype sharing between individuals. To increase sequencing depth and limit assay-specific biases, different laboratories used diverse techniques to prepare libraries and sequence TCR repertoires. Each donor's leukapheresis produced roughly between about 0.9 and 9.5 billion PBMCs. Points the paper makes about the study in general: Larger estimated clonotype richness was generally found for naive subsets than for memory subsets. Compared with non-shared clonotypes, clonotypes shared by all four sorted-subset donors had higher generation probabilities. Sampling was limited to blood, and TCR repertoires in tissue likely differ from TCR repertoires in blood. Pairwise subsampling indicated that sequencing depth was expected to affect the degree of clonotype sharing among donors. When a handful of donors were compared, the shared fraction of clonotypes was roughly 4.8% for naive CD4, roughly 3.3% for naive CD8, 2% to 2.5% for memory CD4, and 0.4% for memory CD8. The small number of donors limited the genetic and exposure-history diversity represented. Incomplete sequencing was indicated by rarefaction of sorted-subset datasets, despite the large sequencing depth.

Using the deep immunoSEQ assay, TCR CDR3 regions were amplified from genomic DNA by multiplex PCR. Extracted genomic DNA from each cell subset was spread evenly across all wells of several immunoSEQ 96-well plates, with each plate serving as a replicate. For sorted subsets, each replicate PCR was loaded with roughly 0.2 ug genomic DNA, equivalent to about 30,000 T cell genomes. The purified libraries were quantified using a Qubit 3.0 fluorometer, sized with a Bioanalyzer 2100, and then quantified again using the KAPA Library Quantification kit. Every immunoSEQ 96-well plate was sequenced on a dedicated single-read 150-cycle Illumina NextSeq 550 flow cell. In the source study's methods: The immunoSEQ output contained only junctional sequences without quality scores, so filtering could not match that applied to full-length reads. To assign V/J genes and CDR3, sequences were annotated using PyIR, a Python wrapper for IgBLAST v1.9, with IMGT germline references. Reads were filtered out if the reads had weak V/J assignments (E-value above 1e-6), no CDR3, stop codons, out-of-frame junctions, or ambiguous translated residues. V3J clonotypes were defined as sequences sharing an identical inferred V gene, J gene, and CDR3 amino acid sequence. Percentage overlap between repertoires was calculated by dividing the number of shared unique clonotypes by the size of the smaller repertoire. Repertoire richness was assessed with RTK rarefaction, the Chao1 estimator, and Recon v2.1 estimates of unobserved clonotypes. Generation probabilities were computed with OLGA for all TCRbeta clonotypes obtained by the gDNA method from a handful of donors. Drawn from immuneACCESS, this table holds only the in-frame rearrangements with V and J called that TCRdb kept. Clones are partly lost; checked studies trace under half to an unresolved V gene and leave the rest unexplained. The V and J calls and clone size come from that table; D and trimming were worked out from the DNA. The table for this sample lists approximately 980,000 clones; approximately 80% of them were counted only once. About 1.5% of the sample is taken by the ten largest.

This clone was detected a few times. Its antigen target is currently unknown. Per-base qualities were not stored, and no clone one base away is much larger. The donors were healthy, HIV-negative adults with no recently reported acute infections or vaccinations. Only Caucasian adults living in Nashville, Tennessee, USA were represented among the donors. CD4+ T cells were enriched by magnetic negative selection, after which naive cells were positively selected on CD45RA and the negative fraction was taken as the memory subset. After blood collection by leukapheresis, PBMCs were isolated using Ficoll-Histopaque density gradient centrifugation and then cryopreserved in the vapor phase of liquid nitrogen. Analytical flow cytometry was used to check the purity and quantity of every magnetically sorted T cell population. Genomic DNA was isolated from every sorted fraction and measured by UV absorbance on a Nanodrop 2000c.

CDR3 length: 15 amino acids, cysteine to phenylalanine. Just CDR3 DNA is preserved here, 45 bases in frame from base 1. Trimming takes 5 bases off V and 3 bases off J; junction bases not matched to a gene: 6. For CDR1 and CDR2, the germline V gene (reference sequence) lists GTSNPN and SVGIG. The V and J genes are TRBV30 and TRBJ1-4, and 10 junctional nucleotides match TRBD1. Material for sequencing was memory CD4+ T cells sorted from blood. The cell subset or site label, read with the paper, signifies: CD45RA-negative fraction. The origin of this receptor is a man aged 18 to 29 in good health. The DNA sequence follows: TGTGCCTGGGACAGGGGGCAGGGGGCTAATGAAAAACTGTTTTTT. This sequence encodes CAWDRGQGANEKLFF. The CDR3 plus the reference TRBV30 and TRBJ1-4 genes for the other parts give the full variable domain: SQTIHQWPATLVQPVGSPLSLECTVEGTSNPNLYWYRQAAGRGLQLLFYSVGIGQISSEVPQNLSASRPQDRQFILSSKKLLLSDSGFYLCAWDRGQGANEKLFFGSGTQLSVL.